This T cell receptor beta chain originates from a study of pediatric ulcerative colitis. Sequencing was at survey level. Libraries were prepared by immunoSEQ multiplex PCR; TCRdb keeps only in-frame clonotypes and omits some of them. Of over 45,000 clones listed, 78% are singletons. Findings of the study overall: Acute severe colitis showed lower rectal diversity from clonal expansions. Compared with controls, ulcerative colitis showed greater blood-rectum clone sharing. Blood-derived T cells may be present in rectal pinch biopsies.

Per the germline V gene, CDR1 is LNHNV and CDR2 is YYDKDF (reference sequence). V was clipped by 0 bases and J by 2 bases, with 8 bases between them. The CDR3 extends over 15 amino acids. The rectum was sampled with one to two pinch biopsies at colonoscopy. For this clone: What it binds is unknown.

The V call is TRBV15, the J call TRBJ1-3, with TRBD1 as a possible D gene (6 bases). Sequenced sample: gut tissue. The TCR was taken from a girl aged 10-17 years with moderate ulcerative colitis. The CDR3 loop is CATSRDRQAGNTIYF. Written as DNA, the CDR3 is TGTGCCACCAGCAGAGATCGACAGGCTGGAAACACCATATATTTT.